Listed below are T cell receptor beta chains from one sample, sequenced in a study of T cell changes during pregnancy in multiple sclerosis. The table came from immunoSEQ multiplex PCR; TCRdb's copy has only in-frame clones and leaves some out. The data contain 55,000 to 75,000 clones, just over 90% of them singletons. Sequencing used peripheral blood, obtained after pregnancy. These receptors were obtained from a female donor with multiple sclerosis, enrolled in a pregnancy study. Each CDR3 is given with its conserved first and last residue. The D gene is left open where the match is weak. Only some rows state a clone size, as once, few, many or a class for expanded clones.

v_call,j_call,clone_size,d_call,cdr3_aa,cdr3_nt
TRBV10-2,TRBJ2-1,.,TRBD2,CASIMEGLAAPGDEQFF,TGCGCCAGCATCATGGAGGGACTAGCGGCTCCCGGAGATGAGCAGTTCTTC
TRBV4-3,TRBJ2-5,.,.,CASSLENRAGETQYF,TGCGCCAGCAGCTTGGAGAACAGGGCTGGGGAGACCCAGTACTTC
TRBV7-6,TRBJ2-3,.,TRBD1,CASSSDRGFGTDTQYF,TGTGCCAGCAGCTCCGACAGGGGATTCGGCACAGATACGCAGTATTTT
TRBV7-6,TRBJ2-7,once,TRBD1,CASSSRTGGGEQYF,TGTGCCAGCAGCTCGAGGACAGGGGGCGGCGAGCAGTACTTC
TRBV7-6,TRBJ2-3,.,.,CASSLYSPGTDTQYF,TGTGCCAGCAGCCTTTATTCGCCAGGCACAGATACGCAGTATTTT
TRBV2,TRBJ2-2,.,TRBD1,CASSETGQANTGELFF,TGTGCCAGCAGTGAAACCGGACAGGCGAACACCGGGGAGCTGTTTTTT
TRBV7-3,TRBJ2-7,.,.,CASSLNPGSEEQYF,TGTGCCAGCAGCTTAAACCCGGGTTCGGAAGAGCAGTACTTC
TRBV25-1,TRBJ1-1,.,.,CASSPLGEGPTVYEAFF,TGTGCCAGCAGTCCGCTTGGGGAGGGCCCAACCGTTTATGAAGCTTTCTTT
TRBV30,TRBJ1-1,few,.,CAWSPTGLSEAFF,TGTGCCTGGAGTCCAACAGGATTAAGTGAAGCTTTCTTT
TRBV5-1,TRBJ2-3,.,TRBD2,CASRGTSGSTDTQYF,TGCGCCAGCAGGGGGACTAGCGGGAGCACAGATACGCAGTATTTT
TRBV2,TRBJ2-5,.,.,CADCLDLAETQYF,TGTGCCGACTGCCTAGACCTGGCAGAGACCCAGTACTTC
TRBV4-1,TRBJ2-1,.,TRBD2,CASSQYRRESYNEQFF,TGCGCCAGCAGCCAATATCGGCGGGAGTCCTACAATGAGCAGTTCTTC
TRBV6-1,TRBJ2-7,.,.,CASSEHGSSYEQYF,TGTGCCAGCAGTGAGCACGGGAGCTCCTACGAGCAGTACTTC
TRBV27,TRBJ2-7,.,TRBD2,CASSFSTSGSRQLAEQYF,TGTGCCAGCAGTTTTTCAACCAGCGGGAGTCGACAGTTGGCCGAGCAGTACTTC
TRBV4-3,TRBJ1-4,.,TRBD1,CASSQAWTGTNEKLFF,TGCGCCAGCAGCCAAGCTTGGACAGGGACTAATGAAAAACTGTTTTTT
TRBV18,TRBJ2-4,.,TRBD2,CASSPPGLAGGNIQYF,TGTGCCAGCTCACCACCGGGACTAGCGGGAGGTAACATTCAGTACTTC
TRBV5-5,TRBJ1-5,.,.,CASSSGQMYQPQHF,TGTGCCAGCAGCTCCGGACAGATGTATCAGCCCCAGCATTTT
TRBV18,TRBJ2-7,.,.,CASSPGRSGSYEQYF,TGTGCCAGCTCACCGGGTCGGAGCGGCTCCTACGAGCAGTACTTC
TRBV14,TRBJ2-3,.,.,CASSQGRVTQYF,TGTGCCAGCAGCCAAGGTAGAGTTACGCAGTATTTT
TRBV7-9,TRBJ2-5,.,TRBD1,CASSSGQGLQETQYF,TGTGCCAGCAGCTCTGGACAGGGGTTACAAGAGACCCAGTACTTC
TRBV28,TRBJ1-2,.,.,CASREVRANYGYTF,TGTGCCAGCAGGGAGGTCAGAGCTAACTATGGCTACACCTTC
TRBV11-2,TRBJ1-2,.,.,CASSLFSGDNYGYTF,TGTGCCAGCAGCCTTTTCTCAGGGGACAACTATGGCTACACCTTC
TRBV19,TRBJ1-3,once,.,CASSIEAGGNTIYF,TGTGCCAGTAGTATAGAGGCAGGTGGAAACACCATATATTTT
TRBV6-5,TRBJ1-2,.,.,CASRPTGYDTGYTF,TGTGCCAGCAGACCTACAGGGTACGATACGGGCTACACCTTC
TRBV7-9,TRBJ1-5,few,.,CASSLGGDQPQHF,TGTGCCAGCAGCTTAGGGGGGGATCAGCCCCAGCATTTT
TRBV5-1,TRBJ2-3,.,.,CASSYPQGEGADTQYF,TGCGCCAGCAGCTATCCGCAGGGAGAGGGGGCAGATACGCAGTATTTT
TRBV20-1,TRBJ2-7,.,.,CSVLATYEQYF,TGCAGTGTATTAGCGACCTACGAGCAGTACTTC
TRBV18,TRBJ1-1,.,TRBD1,CASSPYEGTAHMNTEAFF,TGTGCCAGCTCACCTTACGAAGGGACAGCACACATGAACACTGAAGCTTTCTTT
TRBV2,TRBJ2-7,.,.,CASSSQGSSSYEQYF,TGTGCCAGCAGTTCCCAGGGCAGTAGCTCCTACGAGCAGTACTTC
TRBV10-3,TRBJ1-5,once,.,CAISESNTGQPQHF,TGTGCCATCAGTGAATCTAATACAGGGCAGCCCCAGCATTTT
TRBV19,TRBJ2-1,.,TRBD1,CASSIKGQGSGPYNEQFF,TGTGCCAGTAGTATTAAAGGACAGGGGAGTGGGCCCTACAATGAGCAGTTCTTC
TRBV11-2,TRBJ2-1,.,TRBD2,CASSRLRTSGNNEQFF,TGTGCCAGCAGCCGATTGAGGACTAGCGGGAACAATGAGCAGTTCTTC
TRBV7-3,TRBJ2-3,.,.,CASSLMATDTQYF,TGTGCCAGCAGCTTAATGGCCACAGATACGCAGTATTTT
TRBV2,TRBJ2-1,.,.,CASSPYNEQFF,TGTGCCAGCAGTCCATACAATGAGCAGTTCTTC
TRBV7-3,TRBJ1-1,.,TRBD1,CASSLTGQAMNTEAFF,TGTGCCAGCAGCTTAACTGGACAGGCCATGAACACTGAAGCTTTCTTT
TRBV5-1,TRBJ1-1,.,TRBD1,CASSVSDRGITEAFF,TGCGCCAGCAGCGTATCCGACAGGGGCATCACTGAAGCTTTCTTT
TRBV7-2,TRBJ2-2,.,TRBD1,CASSREQGGNTGELFF,TGTGCCAGCAGCCGGGAACAGGGGGGGAACACCGGGGAGCTGTTTTTT
TRBV10-3,TRBJ1-3,.,.,CAISRTRTDSGNTIYF,TGTGCCATCAGTCGAACTCGGACAGACTCTGGAAACACCATATATTTT
TRBV9,TRBJ1-2,.,.,CASSVEVGVNYGYTF,TGTGCCAGCAGCGTAGAAGTCGGTGTTAACTATGGCTACACCTTC
TRBV27,TRBJ1-3,few,.,CASSKRTGSSGNTIYF,TGTGCCAGCAGTAAACGGACCGGGAGCTCTGGAAACACCATATATTTT
TRBV27,TRBJ1-1,.,.,CATQLQLNTEAFF,TGTGCCACACAGCTACAATTGAACACTGAAGCTTTCTTT
TRBV5-1,TRBJ2-5,once,TRBD1,CASSYRQGQETQYF,TGCGCCAGCAGCTACCGACAGGGTCAAGAGACCCAGTACTTC
TRBV6-1,TRBJ1-5,.,.,CASSQRQALEPQHF,TGTGCCAGCAGTCAACGACAGGCTTTGGAGCCCCAGCATTTT
TRBV30,TRBJ2-3,.,TRBD2,CAWAPGLGGPDTQYF,TGTGCCTGGGCCCCGGGACTAGGAGGACCAGATACGCAGTATTTT
TRBV4-2,TRBJ2-5,once,TRBD2,CASSQVILAGEETQYF,TGTGCCAGCAGCCAAGTTATACTAGCGGGGGAAGAGACCCAGTACTTC
TRBV19,TRBJ1-2,few,.,CASSTGANYGYTF,TGTGCCAGTAGCACCGGGGCTAACTATGGCTACACCTTC
TRBV5-1,TRBJ2-3,.,TRBD1,CASSLEGTAKSDTQYF,TGCGCCAGCAGCTTGGAAGGGACAGCTAAATCAGATACGCAGTATTTT
TRBV4-3,TRBJ1-5,.,.,CASSQGLRQPQHF,TGCGCCAGCAGCCAAGGTTTGCGGCAGCCCCAGCATTTT
TRBV5-1,TRBJ2-1,few,.,CASSLTFLQGSYNEQFF,TGCGCCAGCAGCTTGACCTTCCTACAGGGCTCCTACAATGAGCAGTTCTTC
TRBV5-1,TRBJ2-2,.,TRBD1,CASSPLTGGTGELFF,TGCGCCAGCAGCCCGTTGACAGGGGGTACCGGGGAGCTGTTTTTT
TRBV4-3,TRBJ2-7,.,TRBD2,CASSLGTSGSNEQYF,TGCGCCAGCAGCCTCGGGACTAGCGGGAGCAACGAGCAGTACTTC
TRBV9,TRBJ1-2,.,TRBD1,CASSVEDRSDYGYTF,TGTGCCAGCAGCGTTGAGGACAGGTCCGACTATGGCTACACCTTC
TRBV2,TRBJ2-3,.,TRBD2,CASGGTSGITDTQYF,TGTGCCAGCGGCGGGACTAGCGGAATTACAGATACGCAGTATTTT
TRBV5-4,TRBJ2-3,.,.,CASSWDISTDTQYF,TGTGCCAGCAGCTGGGACATAAGCACAGATACGCAGTATTTT
TRBV28,TRBJ1-6,few,.,CASKEVGPHSPLHF,TGTGCCAGCAAAGAAGTGGGGCCCCATTCACCCCTCCACTTT
TRBV27,TRBJ2-2,once,TRBD2,CASSLYPTSGRPNTGELFF,TGTGCCAGCAGTTTATACCCGACTAGCGGGAGACCGAACACCGGGGAGCTGTTTTTT
TRBV10-3,TRBJ2-5,.,.,CAYPYRARETQYF,TGTGCTTACCCATATCGAGCGAGAGAGACCCAGTACTTC
TRBV2,TRBJ1-5,.,.,CASTETGLGNQPQHF,TGTGCCAGCACCGAAACAGGGCTTGGCAATCAGCCCCAGCATTTT
TRBV28,TRBJ1-2,.,TRBD1,CASSLSQGARDGYTF,TGTGCCAGCAGTTTATCACAGGGGGCGAGAGATGGCTACACCTTC
TRBV5-1,TRBJ1-1,.,TRBD1,CASSSQGVRTEAFF,TGCGCCAGCAGCTCACAGGGGGTTCGAACTGAAGCTTTCTTT